This TCR beta chain is from a study of blood T cell repertoires in COVID-19. This clone came up once. Germline CDR1 reads MNHEY; CDR2 reads SMNVEV (reference sequence). Trimming left V 3 bases short and J 4 bases short, with 13 bases between. This CDR3 is 15 amino acids long. Authors' methods: For nucleated cells, counts were estimated from reference gene primer amplification. Measured with immunoSEQ multiplex PCR; TCRdb has only the in-frame clones, and not every one. The V and J calls and clone size are taken from that table; D and trimming were inferred from the DNA. The table lists hundreds of thousands of clones, approximately 86% of them singletons, with 10% to 15% in the top ten.

This TCR derives from a woman in her 70s with COVID-19, enrolled during active disease. The sample was peripheral blood. The chain joins TRBV27 to TRBJ2-1, with D maybe TRBD2 (6 bases). CDR3 nucleotide sequence: TGTGCCAGCAGTTTGACGGCCCGGGGGTACAATGAGCAGTTCTTC. Its translation: CASSLTARGYNEQFF.